The TCR beta chain under discussion was sequenced for a study of CD8 T cells in ankylosing spondylitis. TCRdb used MiXCR to reprocess the 5' RACE reads, holding one entry per CDR3 protein. This table has some 240,000 distinct CDR3 sequences, about 7.3% appearing once. The CDR3 contains 17 residues. The germline V gene has CDR1 MDHEN and CDR2 SYDVKM. With V trimmed by 2 bases and J by 8 bases, 14 bases remained unmatched. Findings and limits, study-wide: Seemingly characteristic of ankylosing spondylitis blood was a TCR beta motif consisting of about 8 highly homologous variants. Clones linked to disease were reported to show significant enrichment in matched ankylosing spondylitis synovial fluid. The disease-linked clones had a CD8+ phenotype and low blood frequencies. Existing reports had already noted some motif variants in reactive arthritis synovial fluid and blood.

This clonotype appeared many times. The antigen is unknown. Input material: blood, either unsorted or a sorted T cell fraction (not recorded which). The rearrangement joins TRBV28 to TRBJ2-1; 8 bases align to TRBD1. The TCR originated in a male donor with ankylosing spondylitis. CDR3 bases: TGTGCCAGCAGTTTACCCGCAGGGGACAGGAATAGGTATGAGCAGTTCTTC. Translation gives CASSLPAGDRNRYEQFF.